This T cell receptor beta chain stems from a study of shared clonotypes between healthy human individuals. Study in general: CD4 naive cells filled three plates per donor, CD4 memory three, CD8 naive two and CD8 memory one. Study-wide points: Naive subsets generally exceeded memory subsets in estimated richness.

Worth noting for this clone: Its antigen remains unknown.

Caucasian adults residing in Nashville, Tennessee made up all the donors. An assay was performed, and its level was deep. The table came from immunoSEQ multiplex PCR; TCRdb's copy has only in-frame clones and leaves some out. The sample gives more than 500,000 clones, about 96% of which show up once; 0.05% to 0.08% is in the top ten. The CDR3 extends over 13 amino acids. Per the germline V gene, CDR1 is SGHKS and CDR2 is YYEKEE (reference sequence). Trimming left V 5 bases short and J 8 bases short, with 16 bases between. The chain carries TRBV5-5 and TRBJ1-2; no clear D. The clonotype was recovered from a woman aged 25 to 45 in good health. Sequencing was performed on naive CD4+ T cells sorted from blood. Sample subset: CD45RA+ positively selected. CDR3 sequence: CASRPGRRNGYTF. The CDR3 DNA follows: TGTGCCAGCAGGCCAGGAAGGAGGAACGGCTACACCTTC.